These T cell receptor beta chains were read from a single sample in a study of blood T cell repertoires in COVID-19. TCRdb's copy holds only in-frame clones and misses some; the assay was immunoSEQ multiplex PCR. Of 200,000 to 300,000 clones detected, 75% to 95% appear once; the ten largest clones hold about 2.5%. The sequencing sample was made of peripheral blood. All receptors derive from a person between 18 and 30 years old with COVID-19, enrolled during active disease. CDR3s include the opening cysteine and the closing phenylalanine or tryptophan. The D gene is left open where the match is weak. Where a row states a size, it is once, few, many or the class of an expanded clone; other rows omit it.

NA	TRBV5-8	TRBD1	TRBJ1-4	CASIETGGTNEKLFF	TGTGCCAGCATCGAGACAGGGGGCACTAATGAAAAACTGTTTTTT
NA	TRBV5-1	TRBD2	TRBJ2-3	CASSSGEVDTQYF	TGCGCCAGCTCCAGCGGGGAAGTAGATACGCAGTATTTT
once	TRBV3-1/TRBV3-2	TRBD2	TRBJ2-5	CASSQDAASGFRETQYF	TGTGCCAGCAGCCAAGATGCGGCTAGCGGGTTCCGAGAGACCCAGTACTTC
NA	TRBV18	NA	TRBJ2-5	CASSRSRASGEETQYF	TGTGCCAGCTCAAGATCTCGGGCCTCGGGGGAAGAGACCCAGTACTTC
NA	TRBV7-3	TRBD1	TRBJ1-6	CASSPSGQGDSPLHF	TGTGCCAGCAGCCCAAGTGGACAGGGGGACTCACCCCTCCACTTT
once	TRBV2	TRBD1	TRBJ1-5	CASRGQGAFDQPQHF	TGTGCCAGCAGGGGACAGGGGGCTTTTGATCAGCCCCAGCATTTT
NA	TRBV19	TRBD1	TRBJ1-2	CASSSRQGMGYGYTF	TGTGCCAGTAGTTCCCGACAGGGGATGGGTTATGGCTACACCTTC
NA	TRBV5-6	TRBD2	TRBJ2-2	CASNPSLVAGDTGELFF	TGTGCCAGCAACCCTTCCCTAGTAGCGGGAGACACCGGGGAGCTGTTTTTT
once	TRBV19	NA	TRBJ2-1	CASSIVGDKYNEQFF	TGTGCCAGTAGTATAGTCGGGGATAAATACAATGAGCAGTTCTTC
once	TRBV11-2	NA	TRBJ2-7	CASSLGVVTTYEQYF	TGTGCCAGCAGCTTAGGTGTGGTTACAACCTACGAGCAGTACTTC
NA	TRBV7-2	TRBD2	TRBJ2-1	CASSFITSGGYNEQFF	TGTGCCAGCAGCTTTATAACTAGCGGGGGTTACAATGAGCAGTTCTTC
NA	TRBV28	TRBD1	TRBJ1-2	CASSPFGTGFGYTF	TGTGCCAGCAGCCCATTTGGGACAGGGTTTGGCTACACCTTC
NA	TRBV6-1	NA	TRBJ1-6	CASSDRGSYNSPLHF	TGTGCCAGCAGTGACAGAGGCTCCTATAATTCACCCCTCCACTTT
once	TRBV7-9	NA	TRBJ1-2	CASSLDQGLNYGYTF	TGTGCCAGCAGCTTAGACCAGGGTCTTAACTATGGCTACACCTTC
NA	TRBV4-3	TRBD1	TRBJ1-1	CASSQEGQLRNTEAFF	TGCGCCAGCAGCCAAGAGGGACAGTTACGGAACACTGAAGCTTTCTTT
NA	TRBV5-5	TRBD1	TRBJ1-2	CASSSGALGQKNYGYTF	TGTGCCAGCAGCTCCGGTGCATTGGGACAGAAAAACTATGGCTACACCTTC
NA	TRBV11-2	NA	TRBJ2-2	CASSQGGITTGELFF	TGTGCCAGCAGCCAAGGCGGGATTACCACCGGGGAGCTGTTTTTT